This TCR beta chain is drawn from a study of shared clonotypes between healthy human individuals. As processed by the authors: ImmunoSEQ output lacked quality scores and full-length reads, limiting matched filtering. TCRdb keeps only in-frame clones here, not all; method: immunoSEQ multiplex PCR. The V and J calls and clone size come from that table; D and trimming were worked out from the DNA. Found here are 2 million to 2.5 million clones, roughly 93% of them singletons; the top ten hold around 0.4%. Turning to this clone: The antigen remains unidentified.

Trimming stripped 2 bases from V and 2 bases from J, with 9 bases between. This CDR3 region has 13 residues. Germline loops: CDR1 SQVTM, CDR2 ANQGSEA. The study's findings and limits: Only a few donors were included, so the genetic and exposure-history diversity represented was limited.

The material sequenced was naive CD4+ T cells from PBMCs. Subset noted: CD45RA+ positively selected. The chain couples TRBV29-1 to TRBJ2-5; D not certain. The clonotype was recovered from a man younger than 30 in good health. Some clones in this sample may be carry-over from other donors' samples. CDR3 bases: TGCAGCGTTGAACGGGCTTTACAAGAGACCCAGTACTTC. It is translated as CSVERALQETQYF.